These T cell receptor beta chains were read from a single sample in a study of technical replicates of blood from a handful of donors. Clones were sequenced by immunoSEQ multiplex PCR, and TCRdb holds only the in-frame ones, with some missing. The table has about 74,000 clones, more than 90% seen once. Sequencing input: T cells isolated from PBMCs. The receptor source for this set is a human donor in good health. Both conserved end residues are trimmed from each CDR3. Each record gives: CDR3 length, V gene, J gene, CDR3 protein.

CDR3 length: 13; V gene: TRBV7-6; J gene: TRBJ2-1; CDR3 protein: ASSSTSGSPNEQF
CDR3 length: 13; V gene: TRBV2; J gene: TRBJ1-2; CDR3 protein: ASGAGWDFNYGYT
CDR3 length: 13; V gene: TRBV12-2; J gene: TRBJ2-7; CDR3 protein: ASRSLAPWSHEQY
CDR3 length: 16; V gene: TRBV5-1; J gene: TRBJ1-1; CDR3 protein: ASSLAVRDRGLGTEAF
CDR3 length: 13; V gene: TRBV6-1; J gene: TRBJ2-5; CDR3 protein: ASSELAGGQETQY
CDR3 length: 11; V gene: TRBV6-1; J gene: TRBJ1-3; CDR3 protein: ASNAGVGNTIY
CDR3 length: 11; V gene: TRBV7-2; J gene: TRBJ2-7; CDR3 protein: ASSLDGSYEQY
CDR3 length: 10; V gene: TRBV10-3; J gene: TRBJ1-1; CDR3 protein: AIRGTATEAF
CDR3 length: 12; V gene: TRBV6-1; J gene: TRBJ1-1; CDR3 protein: ASSAGQGDTEAF
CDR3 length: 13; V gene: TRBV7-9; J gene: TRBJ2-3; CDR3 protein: ASSRTSGSLDTQY
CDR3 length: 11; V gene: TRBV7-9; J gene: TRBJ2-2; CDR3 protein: ARDGANTGELF
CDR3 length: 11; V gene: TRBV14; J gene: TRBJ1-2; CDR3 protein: ASSQGGFRGYT
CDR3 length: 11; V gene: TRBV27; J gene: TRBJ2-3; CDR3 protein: ASSLERGDTQY
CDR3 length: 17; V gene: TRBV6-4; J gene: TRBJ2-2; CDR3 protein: ASRREGQGLLFNTGELF
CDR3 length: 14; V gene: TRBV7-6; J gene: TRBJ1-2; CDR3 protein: ASSLEPLLGDNGYT
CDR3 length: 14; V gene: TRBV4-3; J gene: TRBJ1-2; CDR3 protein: ASSQYITGVPYGYT
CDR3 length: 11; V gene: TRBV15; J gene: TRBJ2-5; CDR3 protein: ATSTTRVETQY
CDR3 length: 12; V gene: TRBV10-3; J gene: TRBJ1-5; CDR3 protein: AISKDSSNQPQH
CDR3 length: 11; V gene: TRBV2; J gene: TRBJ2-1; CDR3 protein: ASSAETNNEQF
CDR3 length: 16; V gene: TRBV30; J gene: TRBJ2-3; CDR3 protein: AWSVPLLATTSTDTQY
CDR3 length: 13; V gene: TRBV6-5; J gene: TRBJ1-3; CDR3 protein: ASGGLTRSGNTIY
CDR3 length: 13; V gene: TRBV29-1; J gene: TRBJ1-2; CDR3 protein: SVEDRGTGGSGYT
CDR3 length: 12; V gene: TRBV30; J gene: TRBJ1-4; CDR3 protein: AWSVVMDRGKLF
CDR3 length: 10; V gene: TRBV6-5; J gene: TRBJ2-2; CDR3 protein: ASSYWGRELF
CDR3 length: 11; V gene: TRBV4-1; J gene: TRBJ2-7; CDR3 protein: ASSFGGYYEQY
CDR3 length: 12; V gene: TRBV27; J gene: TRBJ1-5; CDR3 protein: ASSLIQGNQPQH
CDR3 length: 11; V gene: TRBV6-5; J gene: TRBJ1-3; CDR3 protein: ASRGGTGNTIY
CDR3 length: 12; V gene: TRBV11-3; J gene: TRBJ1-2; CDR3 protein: ASSLADSLYGYT
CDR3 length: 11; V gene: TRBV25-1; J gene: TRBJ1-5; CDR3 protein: ASSELENQPQH
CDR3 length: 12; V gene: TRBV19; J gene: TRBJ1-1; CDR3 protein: ASSIFGGDTEAF
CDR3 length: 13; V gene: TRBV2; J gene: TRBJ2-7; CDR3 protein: ASRQTSGRVYEQY
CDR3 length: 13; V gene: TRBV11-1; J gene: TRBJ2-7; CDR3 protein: ASSLTRLANYEQY
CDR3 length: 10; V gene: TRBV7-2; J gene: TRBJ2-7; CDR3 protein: ASSLQGYEQY
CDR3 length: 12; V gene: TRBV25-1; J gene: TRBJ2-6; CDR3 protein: ASSEFSGANVLT
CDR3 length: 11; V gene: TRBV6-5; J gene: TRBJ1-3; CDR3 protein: ASRRQGANTIY
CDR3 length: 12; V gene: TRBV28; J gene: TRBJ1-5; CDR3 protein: ASSFPDRYQPQH
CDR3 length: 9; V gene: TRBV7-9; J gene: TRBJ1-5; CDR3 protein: ASSLERPQH